This record covers a single TCR beta chain. Which antigen it targets is not known. Library preparation employed 5' RACE. Preparation of each TCR library used approximately 4,000 ng of total RNA. For each sample, cDNA was synthesized in eight separate reactions using SMARTScribe reverse transcriptase. During cDNA synthesis, unique molecular identifiers containing a 6-nucleotide sample barcode were introduced by template switching. TCRalpha and TCRbeta cDNA was amplified by two nested PCRs of around 16 and 10 cycles, with bead purification after each PCR. Before amplification, cDNA was treated with uracil DNA-glycosylase and purified using the QIAquick PCR purification kit. In the second PCR, Illumina TruSeq-compatible adapters and sample-specific barcodes were added. TapeStation and Qubit were used to check library quality and concentration, and 5 to 6.5 ng of each library was pooled. Sequencing of the pooled libraries was done on an Illumina HiSeq2500 single-index Rapid Run using custom sequencing primers and 2 x 100 bp reads. The authors' analysis ran thus. PCR and sequencing errors were corrected by UMI-based consensus assembly using MiGEC version 1.2.6. MiXCR version 2.1.1 was used to carry out V(D)J alignment, clonotype assembly and CDR3 extraction. To normalise gene usage, clonotype sharing and MAIT/NKT TCR abundance, the analysis used the top 1000, 10 000 and 20 000 clonotypes per sample. Diversity was computed as the inverse Simpson index with the vegan R package after downsampling to 27 000 UMIs. Paired Mann-Whitney U tests on discordant twin pairs were used, with Benjamini-Hochberg multiple-testing correction. After TCRdb reprocessed the reads, each CDR3 protein sequence was kept as one row, without DNA. The V and J calls and clone size come from TCRdb's table, not from the authors' own analysis. The sample's records list about 300,000 distinct CDR3 sequences. Jointly, the top ten make up 5.6% of the sample.

Looking up the germline V gene yields CDR1 KGHSH and CDR2 LQKENI. The CDR3 sequence holds 15 residues, the cysteine and phenylalanine included. DNA was not recorded. The data stem from a study of monozygotic twins with inflammatory bowel disease (dated by TCRdb to the late 2010s). Background on the whole study: The full study comprised 30 or so monozygotic twin pairs: nine German pairs (four IBD-concordant, five IBD-discordant) and 19 IBD-discordant Danish pairs. Disease-associated traits were sought mainly through comparisons between IBD patients and their genetically identical healthy co-twins within discordant pairs. Each individual had, on average, about 151 000 unique TCRalpha sequences and 181 000 unique TCRbeta sequences available for analysis. The research as a whole found: Differing immunosuppressive treatments among patients may have added background noise and inter-individual variability to the repertoires. Repertoire similarity did not differ between concordant and discordant twins, which could be due to limited statistical power. No single strong signal or clonotype linked to IBD turned up in the results, so the idea that one exists was not supported. Measured by the inverse Simpson index, TCRbeta repertoire diversity was lower in IBD patients than in their healthy co-twins. The analysis was unable to tell apart different T cell subtypes. Fewer clonotypes were shared with other individuals by IBD patients than by healthy twins, most markedly in patients showing signs of disease activity.

A roughly 2.7 ml peripheral blood sample was drawn into PAXgene tubes per donor and stored at -80°C. Without T cell sorting, total RNA was isolated from whole blood using the PAXgene blood miRNA kit on an automated QIAcube. Deep TCRalpha and TCRbeta repertoire profiling with unique molecular barcoding was performed on peripheral blood of monozygotic twin pairs concordant or discordant for inflammatory bowel disease. Smoking habits were recorded for all twin pairs, with individuals classified as current, former or never smokers. The TCR was taken from a human donor with ulcerative colitis or Crohn's disease, or a healthy co-twin of an affected twin (not recorded which). In this chain, TRBV18 is recombined with TRBJ2-3. Sequenced material: blood. This receptor has the CDR3 CASSPYGQTTDTQYF.